Each of the 8 T cell receptor beta chains below was sequenced from the same sample in a study of cytomegalovirus exposure and HLA in healthy donors. PCR involved 60 Vbeta and 13 Jbeta primers. Measured with immunoSEQ multiplex PCR; TCRdb has only the in-frame clones, and not every one. The sample holds 95,000 to 150,000 clones, 70% to 90% seen once. The material sequenced was PBMCs. The receptors originated from a man aged 35 to 55 in good health and CMV-seronegative.

The V and J genes are TRBV9 and TRBJ2-7, with 10 bases that match TRBD2. Trimming took 0 bases from V and 7 from J; bases not matched to a gene: 10. The CDR3 is made up of 16 amino acids. Germline values: CDR1 SGDLS, CDR2 YYNGEE. CDR3 DNA: TGTGCCAGCAGCGTAGTGGCTGAACTAGCGGGGACGGAGCAGTACTTC. Translation gives CASSVVAELAGTEQYF.

The chain has TRBV27 and TRBJ2-5, with TRBD2 matching over 14 bases. The J call is in doubt because the DNA end fits TRBJ2-7 better. CDR1 is MNHEY, CDR2 SMNVEV, per germline (reference sequence). This CDR3 comprises 15 residues. The CDR3 coding sequence is TGTGCCAGCAAAACGGGACTAGCGGGAGTCGACGAGCAGTACTTC. This sequence encodes CASKTGLAGVDEQYF.

V gene TRBV6-1 combines with J gene TRBJ2-7; TRBD2 might be the D (6 bases). This CDR3 is built from 14 residues. The V end was cut by 6 bases, the J end by 7 bases, with 19 bases between. Germline lookup yields CDR1 MNHNS and CDR2 SASEGT. In nucleotides, the CDR3 is TGTGCCAGCAGGACCGGGACTCCCGTCCTGGAGCAGTACTTC. Amino acid sequence: CASRTGTPVLEQYF.

The gene calls are TRBV7-8 and TRBJ2-1, with 13 nucleotides matching TRBD2. The trim removed 7 bases at V and 9 bases at J, leaving 9 bases unmatched. The V gene's germline CDR1 is SGHVS and CDR2 FQNEAQ. This CDR3 is built from 15 residues. The CDR3 region has the DNA TGTGCCAGCATCGGACTAGCGGGAGTGTTCGGTGAGCAGTTCTTC. It is translated as CASIGLAGVFGEQFF.

In this sample, this clone turned up once. The chain recombines TRBV6-6 with TRBJ2-1, with 10 bases identical to TRBD2. Looked up from germline, CDR1 is MNHNY and CDR2 is SVGAGI (reference sequence). CDR3 length: 15 residues. The J segment lost 8 bases and the V segment lost 5 bases, leaving 9 bases of the junction unmatched. CDR3 nucleotides: TGTGCCAGCAGTACAACCGCCGGGACTAGCGATGAGCAGTTCTTC. Protein: CASSTTAGTSDEQFF.

The chain carries TRBV5-4 and TRBJ1-2; weak D call: TRBD1 (5 bases). The V end was cut by 1 base, the J end by 7 bases, with 14 bases between. CDR1 is SGHNT and CDR2 is YYREEE in the germline V gene (reference sequence). The CDR3 consists of 14 residues. The CDR3 loop reads CASSLPGRVAGYTF. In DNA form, the CDR3 reads TGTGCCAGCAGCTTGCCGGGCAGGGTGGCTGGCTACACCTTC.

The chain joins TRBV27 to TRBJ2-7; 12 bases line up with TRBD2. The CDR3 has 18 amino acids. J lost 2 bases, V lost 5 bases, and 13 bases had no gene match. Germline V gene sequence: CDR1 MNHEY, CDR2 SMNVEV (reference sequence). CDR3 amino acids: CASSPIRTGLAGTYEQYF. CDR3 nucleotides: TGTGCCAGCAGTCCCATACGAACCGGACTAGCGGGGACCTACGAGCAGTACTTC.

The chain couples TRBV19 to TRBJ2-7; 8 nucleotides line up with TRBD1. Germline V CDR1 and CDR2: LNHDA, SQIVND (reference sequence). Unmatched junction bases numbered 1, after V lost 5 bases and J lost 4 bases. This CDR3 has 12 amino acids. CDR3 region: CASSGDRYEQYF. The CDR3, as DNA: TGTGCCAGTAGTGGGGACAGGTACGAGCAGTACTTC.